Listed here are 22 T cell receptor beta chains from one sample, sequenced in a study of shared clonotypes between healthy human individuals. In the naive CD8 group, cells lacked CD45RO and were positively selected for CCR7, so terminally differentiated effector memory CD45RA+ cells were left out. Here immunoSEQ multiplex PCR was the method, and the copy in TCRdb shows in-frame clones only, minus some. The table lists around 1.9 million clones, just under 95% of them singletons, with roughly 1.7% in the top ten. The sample was naive CD8+ T cells from PBMCs. Receptors were obtained from a young man in good health. Some clones in this sample may be carry-over from other donors' samples.

J is TRBJ2-1 and V is TRBV6-1; 10 nucleotides match TRBD2. CDR1 and CDR2 from the germline V gene are MNHNS and SASEGT. This CDR3 contains 15 residues. The trim removed 1 base at V and 6 bases at J, leaving 3 bases unmatched. DNA for the CDR3: TGTGCCAGCAGTGAAGTGGGGACTAGCGTCAATGAGCAGTTCTTC. It codes for CASSEVGTSVNEQFF.

The chain recombines TRBV11-2 with TRBJ2-7, with 9 bases aligning to TRBD1. CDR1 and CDR2 from the germline V gene are SGHAT and FQNNGV. This CDR3 has 16 amino acids. The J segment lost 6 bases and the V segment lost 5 bases, leaving 14 bases of the junction unmatched. CDR3 in DNA: TGTGCCAGCAGCCGTACAAGAACCGGGACAGGGTGCGAGCAGTACTTC. It codes for CASSRTRTGTGCEQYF.

V and J are TRBV15 and TRBJ1-1; 9 positions match TRBD1. The CDR3 covers 16 residues. V was pared by 1 base and J by 6 bases, with 9 bases of the junction left unmatched. Germline assignment: CDR1 LNHNV and CDR2 YYDKDF (reference sequence). CDR3 coding DNA: TGTGCCACCAGCAGAGTCCCCCGGGACAGGGTACCTGAAGCTTTCTTT. Its translation is CATSRVPRDRVPEAFF. Full variable domain (rest looked up from reference TRBV15 and TRBJ1-1): DAMVIQNPRYQVTQFGKPVTLSCSQTLNHNVMYWYQQKSSQAPKLLFHYYDKDFNNEADTPDNFQSRRPNTSFCFLDIRSPGLGDTAMYLCATSRVPRDRVPEAFFGQGTRLTVV.

A remark on this clone: The identical CDR3 is also encoded by other nucleotide sequences in the sample. The J gene is TRBJ2-3, the V gene TRBV7-2, with 13 bases aligning to TRBD2. V was clipped by 2 bases and J by 0 bases; unmatched bases: 2. Germline V gene lookup returns CDR1 SGHTA and CDR2 FQGNSA. The CDR3 runs 17 residues. Here the CDR3 DNA reads TGTGCCAGCAGCTTAACTAGCGGGAGGGGAAGCACAGATACGCAGTATTTT. Protein sequence: CASSLTSGRGSTDTQYF.

This sequence joins TRBV4-1 and TRBJ2-7; D gene ambiguous. The germline V gene has CDR1 MGHRA and CDR2 YSYEKL. CDR3 size: 15 residues. Deletions cut 0 bases from V and 3 bases from J, with 12 bases between. The CDR3 nucleotides read TGCGCCAGCAGCCAAGATGTGTACAGAGGCTACGAGCAGTACTTC. This codes for CASSQDVYRGYEQYF.

The chain recombines TRBV29-1 with TRBJ1-2; 8 bases are a match to TRBD1. Germline values: CDR1 SQVTM, CDR2 ANQGSEA. V shed 7 bases, J shed 6 bases, and the junction held 10 bases outside the gene matches. The CDR3 runs to 13 residues. CDR3: CSAVRPGGHGYTF. Written as DNA, the CDR3 is TGCAGCGCCGTTCGCCCAGGGGGCCATGGCTACACCTTC.

The chain employs TRBV7-2 and TRBJ2-1; D perhaps matches TRBD1 (6 bases). Germline V gives CDR1 SGHTA, CDR2 FQGNSA. CDR3 length equals 17 residues. V lost 3 bases and J lost 0, with 15 bases in between. The CDR3 DNA reads TGTGCCAGCAGCTTGGTAGGACAGTCCAGCTCCTACAATGAGCAGTTCTTC. Its protein product is CASSLVGQSSSYNEQFF. Drawing the rest from reference TRBV7-2 and TRBJ2-1, the complete variable domain is GAGVSQSPSNKVTEKGKDVELRCDPISGHTALYWYRQSLGQGLEFLIYFQGNSAPDKSGLPSDRFSAERTGGSVSTLTIQRTQQEDSAVYLCASSLVGQSSSYNEQFFGPGTRLTVL.

Only a few counts were recorded for this clone. The gene calls are TRBV30 and TRBJ1-1; possible D gene TRBD1, 6 bases. Trimming left V 2 bases short and J 3 bases short, with 13 bases between. Per the germline V gene, CDR1 is GTSNPN and CDR2 is SVGIG (reference sequence). The length of the CDR3 is 14 residues. This CDR3 is CAWSPGGEDTEAFF. The CDR3 DNA reads TGTGCCTGGAGTCCTGGGGGCGAGGACACTGAAGCTTTCTTT.

The chain couples TRBV9 to TRBJ2-6, with D possibly being TRBD1 (5 bases). The germline V and J ends were trimmed by 3 bases and 0 bases, with 13 bases remaining between them. The CDR3 consists of 17 residues. Germline V lookup: CDR1 SGDLS, CDR2 YYNGEE. For the CDR3, the DNA is TGTGCCAGCAGCGAACAGGAATCATACTCTGGGGCCAACGTCCTGACTTTC. Amino acid sequence: CASSEQESYSGANVLTF.

The chain combines TRBV9 with TRBJ2-5, with 7 positions matching TRBD1. This CDR3 spans 14 amino acids. Germline-derived CDR1 and CDR2 are SGDLS and YYNGEE. V was pared by 4 bases and J by 5 bases, with 8 bases of the junction left unmatched. CDR3 sequence reads: CASSTQGTWETQYF. CDR3 DNA sequence: TGTGCCAGCAGCACACAGGGGACCTGGGAGACCCAGTACTTC.

The gene calls are TRBV30 and TRBJ2-1; 7 positions agree with TRBD1. There are 13 residues in the CDR3. Germline V gene data show CDR1 as GTSNPN and CDR2 as SVGIG (reference sequence). V lost 3 bases to trimming and J lost 10 bases; unmatched junction nucleotides: 9. The CDR3 region is CAWRGTAPREQFF. CDR3 DNA: TGTGCCTGGAGAGGGACAGCCCCGAGGGAGCAGTTCTTC.

This clone was recorded only once. Written as DNA, the CDR3 is TGCAGCGTTGATATCCGGCAGGGAGTGAACACTGAAGCTTTCTTT. Translating gives CSVDIRQGVNTEAFF. The rearrangement joins TRBV29-1 to TRBJ1-1; a possible D gene is TRBD1 (5 bases). V shed 3 bases and J shed 0 bases, with 14 bases lying between them. Germline V lookup: CDR1 SQVTM, CDR2 ANQGSEA. The CDR3 loop spans 15 amino acids.

The rearrangement joins TRBV27 to TRBJ2-1; D gene uncertain. Germline CDR1 MNHEY, CDR2 SMNVEV (reference sequence). The CDR3 is 16 residues long. V gave up 0 bases and J gave up 5 bases, with 14 bases separating them. The CDR3, as DNA: TGTGCCAGCAGTTTATCCCCAGGAACTCTTGACAATGAGCAGTTCTTC. It is translated as CASSLSPGTLDNEQFF.

The rearrangement joins TRBV28 to TRBJ2-7; 13 bases are a match to TRBD2. This CDR3 comprises 14 residues. Trimming removed 8 bases from V and 1 base from J; junction bases left unmatched: 2. Germline V gene sequence: CDR1 MDHEN, CDR2 SYDVKM. The CDR3 loop is CASWTSGSSYEQYF. In DNA form, the CDR3 reads TGTGCCAGCTGGACTAGCGGGAGTTCCTACGAGCAGTACTTC.

CDR3 DNA sequence: TGTGCCAGCAGTAAACCCCCTCGGTATAATGGACAAGAGACCCAGTACTTC. Its protein is CASSKPPRYNGQETQYF. The rearrangement joins TRBV28 to TRBJ2-5; D gene ambiguous. Germline V gene lookup returns CDR1 MDHEN and CDR2 SYDVKM. The CDR3 is made up of 17 amino acids. V gave up 5 bases and J gave up 2 bases, with 21 bases separating them.

The rearrangement links TRBV27 to TRBJ1-1; 7 bases fit TRBD1. Germline-derived CDR1 and CDR2 are MNHEY and SMNVEV (reference sequence). V was pared by 6 bases and J by 0 bases, with 7 bases of the junction left unmatched. The CDR3 loop spans 15 amino acids. The CDR3 sequence: CASRGGTAMNTEAFF. The CDR3 nucleotides are TGTGCCAGCAGAGGGGGGACAGCCATGAACACTGAAGCTTTCTTT.

This chain uses TRBV27 with TRBJ2-1; D ambiguous. This CDR3 contains 14 residues. Deletions cut 3 bases from V and 2 bases from J, with 8 bases between. The germline CDR1 and CDR2 sequences are MNHEY and SMNVEV (reference sequence). CDR3 nucleotides: TGTGCCAGCAGTTTGCTTAAAACCTACAATGAGCAGTTCTTC. Encoded protein: CASSLLKTYNEQFF.

V and J are TRBV28 and TRBJ2-4; D perhaps matches TRBD2 (6 bases). Germline CDR1 is MDHEN and CDR2 is SYDVKM. Trimming took 5 bases from V and 1 from J, leaving 12 bases between them. The CDR3 has 15 residues. CDR3 in amino acids: CASSPGVRAKNIQYF. In nucleotides, the CDR3 is TGTGCCAGCAGTCCGGGAGTACGGGCCAAAAACATTCAGTACTTC.

V is TRBV4-3 and J is TRBJ1-3; the D gene is possibly TRBD1 (5 bases). Germline assignment: CDR1 LGHNA and CDR2 YSLEER. Trimming shortened V by 0 bases and J by 0 bases, and 12 bases separated the two germline ends. There are 17 residues in the CDR3. The CDR3 sequence: CASSQDGGESSGNTIYF. As DNA, the CDR3 is TGCGCCAGCAGCCAAGATGGAGGGGAGAGCTCTGGAAACACCATATATTTT.

With regard to this clone: This likely comes from a read error, as the CDR3 has no conserved phenylalanine or tryptophan at its end. Because the CDR3's place on the DNA is in doubt, the DNA is left out and the CDR3 is given as listed by TCRdb. This rearrangement joins TRBV28 to TRBJ1-2. The CDR3 region is 13 residues in length, termini included. The germline CDR1 and CDR2 sequences are MDHEN and SYDVKM. The CDR3 sequence: CASSLPTDLWLHL.

V and J are TRBV4-3 and TRBJ2-4, with 9 bases aligning to TRBD2. The CDR3 has 18 amino acids. The V gene's germline CDR1 is LGHNA and CDR2 YSLEER. V lost 1 base and J lost 0; bases outside the gene matches: 7. CDR3 sequence: CASSQVGLAPLAKNIQYF. CDR3 sequence (DNA): TGCGCCAGCAGCCAAGTGGGACTAGCTCCCCTAGCCAAAAACATTCAGTACTTC.

J is TRBJ1-5 and V is TRBV7-9; a possible D gene is TRBD1 (5 bases). V was clipped by 4 bases and J by 6 bases, with 13 bases between them. Germline V lookup: CDR1 SEHNR, CDR2 FQNEAQ (reference sequence). This CDR3 region has 14 residues. CDR3 amino acids: CASSSGGWGQPQHF. Written as DNA, the CDR3 is TGTGCCAGCAGCTCCGGGGGGTGGGGTCAGCCCCAGCATTTT.